This T cell receptor (beta chain) was recovered during a study of blood T cell repertoires in COVID-19. Overall study: Sites in the United States, Italy and Spain provided acute and convalescent COVID-19 samples. Nucleic acid was either cDNA or gDNA, and it came from T cells, B-cell-depleted T cells, or PBMCs.

Original processing methods: The authors estimated nucleated cell counts from reference gene primer amplification. Clones were sequenced by immunoSEQ multiplex PCR, and TCRdb holds only the in-frame ones, with some missing. That table is the source of V, J and clone size, and D and trimming were worked out from the DNA. This table has about 260,000 clones, around 86% appearing once. This CDR3 is built from 13 residues. CDR1 SGHAT and CDR2 FQDESV come from the germline V gene (reference sequence). V gave up 2 bases and J gave up 3 bases, with 7 bases separating them. The rearrangement links TRBV11-1 to TRBJ1-1; a possible D gene is TRBD1 (5 bases). The clonotype was recovered from a woman in her forties who had recovered from COVID-19. The source material was peripheral blood. The CDR3 coding sequence is TGTGCCAGCAGCTTAATAGGGGACACTGAAGCTTTCTTT. This codes for CASSLIGDTEAFF.